The clone carrying this T cell receptor (beta chain) occurred many times. Its matching antigen is unknown. The CDR3 length is 13 residues. V lost 6 bases and J lost 7; bases outside the gene matches: 11. The germline V gene encodes CDR1 DFQATT and CDR2 SNEGSKA (reference sequence). The data were taken from a study of neurological immune-mediated disorders. TCRdb re-derived calls from the 5' RACE reads in MiXCR, one entry per CDR3 protein. The sample holds 50,000 or so distinct CDR3 sequences, approximately 3.3% seen once. The study, taken as a whole, reports: Among expanded clones, no CDR3 amino acid sequences were shared across subjects, a pattern suggesting private repertoires in all groups. The multiple sclerosis repertoire cluster showed no association with any clinical or MRI feature. The authors stated that larger cohorts are needed.

This receptor was identified in a man aged 35 to 55 with multiple sclerosis. Sequencing input: PBMCs. The rearrangement joins TRBV20-1 to TRBJ2-7; 8 bases agree with TRBD1. CDR3 nucleotides: TGCAGTGCCTCGGACAGGGACCAAGGGGAGCAGTACTTC. Encoded protein: CSASDRDQGEQYF.